This T cell receptor (beta chain) was profiled in a study of cytomegalovirus exposure and HLA in healthy donors. The PCR contained 60 Vbeta and 13 Jbeta primers. TCRdb's copy holds only in-frame clones and misses some; the assay was immunoSEQ multiplex PCR. This table has approximately 100,000 clones, about 83% appearing once. The germline CDR1 and CDR2 sequences are SNHLY and FYNNEI. The CDR3 totals 14 residues. The ends were cut back, 5 bases at V and 0 bases at J, with 8 bases in the middle. What was sequenced was PBMCs. The rearrangement uses TRBV2 and TRBJ2-4; D unclear. This TCR was recovered from a man between 60 and 75 years old in good health and CMV-seropositive. The CDR3 nucleotides read TGTGCCAGCAGTTCTAATATAGCCAAAAACATTCAGTACTTC. Its translation is CASSSNIAKNIQYF.